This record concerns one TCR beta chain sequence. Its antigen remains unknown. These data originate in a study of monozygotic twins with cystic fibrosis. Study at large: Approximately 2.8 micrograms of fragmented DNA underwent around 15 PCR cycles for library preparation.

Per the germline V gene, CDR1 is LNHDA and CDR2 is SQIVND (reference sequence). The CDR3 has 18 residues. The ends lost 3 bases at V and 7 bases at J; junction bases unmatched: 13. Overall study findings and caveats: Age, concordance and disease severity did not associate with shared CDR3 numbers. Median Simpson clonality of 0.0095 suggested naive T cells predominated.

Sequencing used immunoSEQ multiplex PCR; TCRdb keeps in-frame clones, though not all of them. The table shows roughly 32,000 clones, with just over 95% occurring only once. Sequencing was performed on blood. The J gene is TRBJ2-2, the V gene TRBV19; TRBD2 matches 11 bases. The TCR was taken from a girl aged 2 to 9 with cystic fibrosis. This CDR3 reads CASSIPHSGRALSGELFF. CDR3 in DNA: TGTGCCAGTAGTATCCCTCATAGCGGGAGGGCATTGAGCGGGGAGCTGTTTTTT.